Listed here are 16 T cell receptor beta chains from one sample, sequenced in a study of CD8 T cells in ankylosing spondylitis. One entry per CDR3 protein results from TCRdb running MiXCR on the 5' RACE reads. The table has tens of thousands of distinct CDR3 sequences, roughly 27% seen once. Sequencing was performed on blood, either unsorted or a sorted T cell fraction (not recorded which). The receptors stem from a male donor with ankylosing spondylitis or in good health (not recorded which).

The chain combines TRBV7-2 with TRBJ2-3; D unclear. V gave up 5 bases and J gave up 2 bases, with 17 bases separating them. Germline CDR1 reads SGHTA; CDR2 reads FQGNSA. The CDR3 has 16 residues. For the CDR3, the DNA is TGTGCCAGCAGCCGTAGTGTGCTAGGCATCACAGATACGCAGTATTTT. Translated: CASSRSVLGITDTQYF.

In this sample, this clonotype turned up once. The rearrangement uses TRBV7-6 and TRBJ2-1; 7 bases map to TRBD2. CDR3 length equals 15 residues. Germline CDR1 and CDR2: SGHVS and FNYEAQ. After removal of 1 base from V and 6 bases from J, the junction contained 6 bases not matched to a gene. The CDR3 sequence is CASSLELAAINEQFF. CDR3 nucleotide sequence: TGTGCCAGCAGCTTAGAGCTAGCGGCCATCAATGAGCAGTTCTTC.

The chain carries TRBV29-1 and TRBJ1-1; no reliable D call. CDR3 length: 13 residues. The V end lost 4 bases, the J end lost 0 bases, and 9 bases lay between the germline ends. Germline assignment: CDR1 SQVTM and CDR2 ANQGSEA. CDR3 bases: TGCAGCGTTGTTTCCCTTTTGAACACTGAAGCTTTCTTT. Translation: CSVVSLLNTEAFF.

The V and J genes are TRBV15 and TRBJ2-7; D not certain. Deletions cut 0 bases from V and 3 bases from J, with 6 bases between. Germline V CDR1 and CDR2: LNHNV, YYDKDF (reference sequence). This CDR3 contains 13 residues. CDR3 bases: TGTGCCACCAGCAGAGACCGGAACTACGAGCAGTACTTC. It encodes CATSRDRNYEQYF.

The rearrangement links TRBV7-6 to TRBJ2-4, with 7 bases fitting TRBD1. After removal of 5 bases from V and 1 base from J, the junction contained 8 bases not matched to a gene. Germline CDR1 and CDR2: SGHVS and FNYEAQ. The CDR3 runs to 16 residues. The CDR3 DNA follows: TGTGCCAGCAGCCCGATGACAGGGATGGCCAAAAACATTCAGTACTTC. As protein: CASSPMTGMAKNIQYF.

The J gene is TRBJ2-7, the V gene TRBV5-1; no clear D gene. In germline, CDR1 is SGHRS, CDR2 YFSETQ. The V end lost 0 bases, the J end lost 3 bases, and 7 bases lay between the germline ends. This CDR3 comprises 13 residues. CDR3 DNA: TGCGCCAGCAGCTTGGATTGGAGCTACGAGCAGTACTTC. Translated, it gives CASSLDWSYEQYF.

The chain recombines TRBV20-1 with TRBJ2-7, with a tentative D call TRBD1 (5 bases). The V end lost 2 bases, the J end lost 3 bases, and 11 bases lay between the germline ends. The germline gives CDR1 DFQATT, CDR2 SNEGSKA (reference sequence). The CDR3 is 13 residues long. In DNA form, the CDR3 reads TGCAGTGCTAGAAAGGGGTCCTACTACGAGCAGTACGTC. Translation gives CSARKGSYYEQYV.

The chain uses TRBV3-1 and TRBJ2-2; the D gene is possibly TRBD2 (5 bases). V was shortened by 0 bases and J by 8 bases, with 22 bases between the two germline ends. The CDR3 extends over 18 amino acids. From germline, CDR1 is LGHDT and CDR2 YNNKEL (reference sequence). The DNA for the CDR3 is TGTGCCAGCAGCCAAGATTTGTTCGGGGAAACCCAACTGGGGGAGCTGTTTTTT. Protein sequence: CASSQDLFGETQLGELFF.

V is TRBV24-1 and J is TRBJ2-2; 11 bases match TRBD2. Trimming removed 4 bases from V and 5 bases from J; junction bases left unmatched: 8. Germline V gives CDR1 KGHDR, CDR2 SFDVKD. CDR3 size: 17 residues. The CDR3 DNA sequence: TGTGCCACCAGTGACCCAACTAGCGGGGGCGGTACCGGGGAGCTGTTTTTT. Translation: CATSDPTSGGGTGELFF.

This clonotype has more than one count but fewer than ten. The chain uses TRBV12-3 or TRBV12-4 and TRBJ1-4; a weak D match, TRBD1 (6 bases). The CDR3 sequence is 12 residues long. The V end was cut by 5 bases, the J end by 8 bases, with 9 bases between. DNA for the CDR3: TGTGCCAGCAGTGAGGGGGTGGAAAAACTGTTTTTT. This sequence encodes CASSEGVEKLFF.

The chain joins TRBV19 to TRBJ2-3, with 8 bases matching TRBD1. The ends lost 3 bases at V and 6 bases at J; junction bases unmatched: 5. Germline CDR1 is LNHDA and CDR2 is SQIVND (reference sequence). The CDR3 sequence is 14 residues long. CDR3 in amino acids: CASSMDRDKDTQYF. The CDR3 DNA sequence: TGTGCCAGTAGTATGGACAGGGATAAGGATACGCAGTATTTT.

This clonotype was counted ten times or more. The chain uses TRBV5-1 and TRBJ1-2; D not resolved. CDR1 is SGHRS and CDR2 is YFSETQ in the germline V gene. The length of the CDR3 is 13 residues. V was clipped by 3 bases and J by 8 bases, with 14 bases between them. CDR3 region: CASSSDPSAGYTF. DNA for the CDR3: TGCGCCAGCAGCTCGGACCCCTCGGCGGGCTACACCTTC.

This clonotype was observed many times. This chain connects TRBV5-6 to TRBJ2-2; 10 nucleotides agree with TRBD1. Germline-derived CDR1 and CDR2 are SGHDT and YYEEEE. After removal of 3 bases from V and 3 bases from J, the junction contained 2 bases not matched to a gene. The length of the CDR3 is 15 residues. The CDR3: CASSSGTGDTGELFF. The CDR3, as DNA: TGTGCCAGCAGCTCTGGGACAGGGGACACCGGGGAGCTGTTTTTT.

Only a few counts were recorded for this clonotype. The chain carries TRBV10-3 and TRBJ2-1; 7 bases align to TRBD1. The germline gives CDR1 ENHRY, CDR2 SYGVKD. The J segment lost 7 bases and the V segment lost 3 bases, leaving 3 bases of the junction unmatched. The CDR3 runs 13 residues. The CDR3 here is CAISDIRGNEQFF. The DNA of the CDR3 is TGTGCCATCAGTGATATCAGGGGGAATGAGCAGTTCTTC.

This clonotype came up many times. CDR3 in DNA: TGCAGTGCTAGTCCCCAGGGTTTGTACGAGCAGTACTTC. This codes for CSASPQGLYEQYF. The gene calls are TRBV20-1 and TRBJ2-7, with D perhaps TRBD1 (5 bases). The length of the CDR3 is 13 residues. The ends were cut back, 3 bases at V and 4 bases at J, with 13 bases in the middle. Germline CDR1 reads DFQATT; CDR2 reads SNEGSKA (reference sequence).

This clonotype was seen more than once but under ten times. V and J are TRBV20-1 and TRBJ1-5; D unclear. V lost 1 base, J lost 4 bases, and 5 bases lay in between. From germline, CDR1 is DFQATT and CDR2 SNEGSKA (reference sequence). The CDR3 is 12 residues long. The CDR3 reads CSARALNQPQHF. In DNA form, the CDR3 reads TGCAGTGCTAGAGCCCTTAATCAGCCCCAGCATTTT.